One and the same sample provided the 30 T cell receptor beta chains below, sequenced in a study of cytomegalovirus exposure and HLA in healthy donors. Primers for the PCR totalled 60 Vbeta and 13 Jbeta. The data were produced by immunoSEQ multiplex PCR, yet TCRdb's version contains in-frame clones alone and is incomplete. The listing records roughly 190,000 clones. The sample comprised PBMCs. The receptors were sampled from a man aged 25-45 years in good health and CMV-seronegative.

V and J are TRBV9 and TRBJ2-3, with a weak D call TRBD1 (6 bases). The CDR3 loop spans 14 amino acids. From germline, CDR1 is SGDLS and CDR2 YYNGEE. V lost 3 bases, J lost 5 bases, and 13 bases lay in between. The CDR3 spells CASSDQGQRDTQYF. The CDR3 bases are TGTGCCAGCAGCGACCAGGGGCAACGAGATACGCAGTATTTT.

The rearrangement uses TRBV7-8 and TRBJ1-4; perhaps TRBD1 as D (6 bases). Germline CDR1 is SGHVS and CDR2 is FQNEAQ. This CDR3 is 16 amino acids long. V lost 3 bases and J 7 bases, leaving 18 bases between the germline ends. In DNA form, the CDR3 reads TGTGCCAGCAGCTTCAATCCGGGACATGAGGGTGAAAAACTGTTTTTT. Residues: CASSFNPGHEGEKLFF.

V usage is TRBV28 and J usage is TRBJ2-7; D possibly corresponds to TRBD2 (6 bases). V was shortened by 3 bases and J by 4 bases, with 13 bases between the two germline ends. This CDR3 is 14 amino acids long. Germline-derived CDR1 and CDR2 are MDHEN and SYDVKM. The CDR3 nucleotides read TGTGCCAGCAGTTTCCCGGCGGGGTTGTACGAGCAGTACTTC. Translating gives CASSFPAGLYEQYF.

The chain employs TRBV27 and TRBJ1-2, with a weak D call TRBD1 (6 bases). The CDR3 spans 12 residues. From germline, CDR1 is MNHEY and CDR2 SMNVEV (reference sequence). Trimming shortened V by 5 bases and J by 4 bases, and 8 bases separated the two germline ends. CDR3 DNA: TGTGCCAGCAGTCCGGACAGCTATGGCTACACCTTC. Encoded protein: CASSPDSYGYTF.

This rearrangement joins TRBV7-9 to TRBJ1-5; the D is unclear. Trimming took off 5 bases at V and 0 bases at J, with 5 bases between the two ends. The CDR3 length is 13 residues. Germline-derived CDR1 and CDR2 are SEHNR and FQNEAQ (reference sequence). CDR3 sequence: CASSQDSNQPQHF. CDR3 nucleotide sequence: TGTGCCAGCAGCCAGGATAGCAATCAGCCCCAGCATTTT.

With respect to this clone: One end of the junction fails to match germline, which may point to a read error. The chain joins TRBV12-5 to TRBJ1-5; 7 positions match TRBD1. This CDR3 is built from 14 residues. Germline-derived CDR1 and CDR2 are LGHNT and FRNRAP. As DNA, the CDR3 is TGTGCTAGTGGCGCGGGACAGCCCAATCGGCCCCAGCATTTT. Translation gives CASGAGQPNRPQHF.

CDR3 sequence reads: CASSGADRLNYGYTF. CDR3 sequence (DNA): TGTGCCAGCAGTGGTGCTGACAGACTGAACTATGGCTACACCTTC. The V call is TRBV7-9, the J call TRBJ1-2; the D gene is possibly TRBD1 (5 bases). V dropped 6 bases and J dropped 2 bases, with 16 bases sitting between them. This CDR3 has 15 amino acids. Germline CDR1 SEHNR, CDR2 FQNEAQ (reference sequence).

The chain is built from TRBV27 and TRBJ1-5; D gene ambiguous. Germline CDR1 is MNHEY and CDR2 is SMNVEV (reference sequence). This CDR3 region has 14 residues. Deletions cut 0 bases from V and 1 base from J, with 4 bases between. CDR3 in amino acids: CASSLSSSNQPQHF. DNA for the CDR3: TGTGCCAGCAGTTTATCGAGCAGCAATCAGCCCCAGCATTTT.

The rearrangement links TRBV5-1 to TRBJ2-5; D remains ambiguous. This CDR3 is built from 13 residues. Germline loops: CDR1 SGHRS, CDR2 YFSETQ. Trimming took off 0 bases at V and 3 bases at J, with 6 bases between the two ends. This CDR3 reads CASSLVTEETQYF. In DNA form, the CDR3 reads TGCGCCAGCAGCTTGGTGACTGAAGAGACCCAGTACTTC.

The gene calls are TRBV10-3 and TRBJ2-1; the D gene is possibly TRBD2 (6 bases). The length of the CDR3 is 12 residues. Germline CDR1 and CDR2: ENHRY and SYGVKD. Trimming removed 8 bases from V and 4 bases from J, with 9 bases in between. The chain's CDR3 is CAIRDFYNEQFF. The CDR3 DNA reads TGTGCCATCCGGGACTTTTACAATGAGCAGTTCTTC.

This chain links TRBV9 with TRBJ1-5; D may be TRBD1 (5 bases). The CDR3 length is 15 residues. The V gene's germline CDR1 is SGDLS and CDR2 YYNGEE. Between the trimmed V and J ends, which lost 0 bases and 1 base, there was a span of 8 bases. CDR3: CASSVEGISNQPQHF. CDR3 bases: TGTGCCAGCAGCGTAGAGGGGATAAGCAATCAGCCCCAGCATTTT.

The genes are TRBV19 and TRBJ2-5; TRBD2 agrees at 14 bases. CDR1 and CDR2 from the germline V gene are LNHDA and SQIVND (reference sequence). Trimming removed 3 bases from V and 5 bases from J; junction bases left unmatched: 11. The CDR3 has 18 amino acids. The CDR3 spells CASSMRLAGGPVWETQYF. DNA of the CDR3: TGTGCCAGTAGTATGAGACTAGCGGGAGGGCCGGTTTGGGAGACCCAGTACTTC.

The chain has TRBV18 and TRBJ1-5, with D possibly matching TRBD1 (6 bases). Deletions cut 3 bases from V and 0 bases from J, with 18 bases between. Germline V gene sequence: CDR1 KGHSH, CDR2 LQKENI. CDR3 length equals 18 residues. The CDR3, as DNA: TGTGCCAGCTCACCCAAAGTAGGGGGTCGGGATAGCAATCAGCCCCAGCATTTT. It codes for CASSPKVGGRDSNQPQHF.

The chain employs TRBV7-3 and TRBJ1-4; D is ambiguous. The CDR3 has 15 amino acids. V shed 1 base and J shed 4 bases, with 10 bases lying between them. Looked up from germline, CDR1 is SGHTA and CDR2 is FQGTGA. CDR3 sequence reads: CASSLSSRINEKLFF. CDR3 in DNA: TGTGCCAGCAGCTTAAGTTCCAGGATTAATGAAAAACTGTTTTTT. Variable domain in full (rest from reference TRBV7-3 and TRBJ1-4): GAGVSQTPSNKVTEKGKYVELRCDPISGHTALYWYRQSLGQGPEFLIYFQGTGAADDSGLPNDRFFAVRPEGSVSTLKIQRTERGDSAVYLCASSLSSRINEKLFFGSGTQLSVL.

This chain uses TRBV2 with TRBJ2-3; 7 nucleotides match TRBD1. The CDR3 is 15 amino acids. Germline-derived CDR1 and CDR2 are SNHLY and FYNNEI. The J segment lost 6 bases and the V segment lost 4 bases, leaving 10 bases of the junction unmatched. CDR3 protein: CASSVETGKGDTQYF. Here the CDR3 DNA reads TGTGCCAGCAGTGTGGAGACAGGGAAAGGTGATACGCAGTATTTT.

The chain employs TRBV28 and TRBJ2-3, with D maybe TRBD2 (6 bases). Per the germline V gene, CDR1 is MDHEN and CDR2 is SYDVKM. Deletions cut 8 bases from V and 6 bases from J, with 18 bases between. The CDR3 consists of 14 residues. The CDR3 protein is CASGAWTNEDTQYF. The CDR3 DNA is TGTGCCAGCGGGGCTTGGACTAATGAGGATACGCAGTATTTT.

The chain has TRBV7-2 and TRBJ1-1; D call uncertain. With 6 bases removed from V and 5 bases from J, the gap between germline ends came to 13 bases. The CDR3 runs 13 residues. Germline V gene lookup returns CDR1 SGHTA and CDR2 FQGNSA. The DNA for the CDR3 is TGTGCCAGCAGGAGGGATTGGAGGACTGAAGCTTTCTTT. This translates into CASRRDWRTEAFF.

The J gene is TRBJ1-2, the V gene TRBV28; D is unclear. The V gene lost 7 bases and the J gene lost 4 bases, with 10 bases spanning the gap. The length of the CDR3 is 12 residues. CDR1 and CDR2 from the germline V gene are MDHEN and SYDVKM. CDR3 region: CASIEGAYGYTF. The DNA for the CDR3 is TGTGCCAGCATTGAGGGTGCCTATGGCTACACCTTC.

The chain is built from TRBV14 and TRBJ1-2, with TRBD1 as a possible D gene (6 bases). V lost 1 base and J lost 6, with 9 bases in between. The CDR3 consists of 13 residues. CDR1 SGHDN and CDR2 FVKESK come from the germline V gene. CDR3 DNA sequence: TGTGCCAGCAGCCAAGGATACAGGGATGGCTACACCTTC. Protein sequence: CASSQGYRDGYTF. Together with reference TRBV14 and TRBJ1-2, the CDR3 gives the full variable domain: EAGVTQFPSHSVIEKGQTVTLRCDPISGHDNLYWYRRVMGKEIKFLLHFVKESKQDESGMPNNRFLAERTGGTYSTLKVQPAELEDSGVYFCASSQGYRDGYTFGSGTRLTVV.

CDR3 DNA sequence: TGTGCCAGTAGCCCGGGACTACAAAACGGGGAGCTGTTTTTT. Protein: CASSPGLQNGELFF. The rearrangement joins TRBV19 to TRBJ2-2, with 7 bases fitting TRBD2. Germline-derived CDR1 and CDR2 are LNHDA and SQIVND (reference sequence). After removal of 6 bases from V and 7 bases from J, the junction contained 8 bases not matched to a gene. This CDR3 contains 14 residues.

The chain combines TRBV10-1 with TRBJ1-1; TRBD1 matches at 9 bases. Germline V gene sequence: CDR1 WNHNN, CDR2 SYGVQD (reference sequence). J lost 4 bases, V lost 0 bases, and 6 bases had no gene match. The CDR3 is 16 amino acids. The CDR3 DNA is TGCGCCAGCAGTGAGTCCGGGGACAGGGTGCGCACTGAAGCTTTCTTT. Translating it yields CASSESGDRVRTEAFF.

The rearrangement joins TRBV2 to TRBJ1-1; D call uncertain. The V and J ends lost 3 bases and 1 base respectively, with 6 bases between them. Germline loops: CDR1 SNHLY, CDR2 FYNNEI. There are 13 residues in the CDR3. CDR3 DNA: TGTGCCAGCAGTGACCAAGCGAACACTGAAGCTTTCTTT. It translates to CASSDQANTEAFF. The full variable domain, rest sourced from reference TRBV2 and TRBJ1-1, is EPEVTQTPSHQVTQMGQEVILRCVPISNHLYFYWYRQILGQKVEFLVSFYNNEISEKSEIFDDQFSVERPDGSNFTLKIRSTKLEDSAMYFCASSDQANTEAFFGQGTRLTVV.

The rearrangement joins TRBV19 to TRBJ2-1; 7 bases align to TRBD2. Losses at the gene ends were 7 bases for V and 6 bases for J; bases not matched to a gene: 12. Germline CDR1 reads LNHDA; CDR2 reads SQIVND (reference sequence). This CDR3 has 15 residues. The CDR3 sequence is CASTREAVQPNEQFF. CDR3 nucleotides: TGTGCCAGTACCCGGGAGGCAGTACAACCCAATGAGCAGTTCTTC.

The V and J genes are TRBV9 and TRBJ2-3; 9 bases line up with TRBD2. V was pared by 6 bases and J by 6 bases, with 8 bases of the junction left unmatched. The CDR3 runs 14 residues. Germline V gives CDR1 SGDLS, CDR2 YYNGEE. CDR3 in DNA: TGTGCCAGCACGGCGGGCGGGAGGGAGGATACGCAGTATTTT. Translating gives CASTAGGREDTQYF.

The CDR3 reads CASSSGALYQETQYF. In nucleotides, the CDR3 is TGTGCCAGCAGCTCGGGTGCCCTTTACCAAGAGACCCAGTACTTC. The rearrangement joins TRBV7-6 to TRBJ2-5, with D unclear. The ends were cut back, 4 bases at V and 0 bases at J, with 12 bases in the middle. CDR3 size: 15 residues. The germline V gene encodes CDR1 SGHVS and CDR2 FNYEAQ.

A word on this clone: Other DNA sequences from this sample encode an identical CDR3 as well. The V call is TRBV6-6, the J call TRBJ2-7; 9 nucleotides align to TRBD2. The CDR3 totals 15 residues. Per the germline V gene, CDR1 is MNHNY and CDR2 is SVGAGI (reference sequence). V was pared by 5 bases and J by 0 bases, with 5 bases of the junction left unmatched. The CDR3, as DNA: TGTGCCAGCAGTCTAAGCGGGAGGAGCTCCTACGAGCAGTACTTC. It encodes CASSLSGRSSYEQYF.

The V call is TRBV7-2, the J call TRBJ2-7; 12 bases are shared with TRBD1. CDR1 and CDR2 (germline): SGHTA, FQGNSA. The junction had 5 bases not matched to a gene; V was cut back by 4 bases and J by 4 bases. The CDR3 length is 15 residues. CDR3 residues: CASSSWDRGLYEQYF. In DNA form, the CDR3 reads TGTGCCAGCAGCTCCTGGGACAGGGGGCTTTACGAGCAGTACTTC.

J is TRBJ2-7 and V is TRBV19; 7 positions match TRBD1. Trimming took 6 bases from V and 3 from J; bases not matched to a gene: 5. The CDR3 loop spans 13 amino acids. Germline V gives CDR1 LNHDA, CDR2 SQIVND (reference sequence). This CDR3 is CASSTGTVYEQYF. The CDR3 bases are TGTGCCAGTAGCACCGGGACAGTCTACGAGCAGTACTTC.

For this clone: Different DNA sequences within this sample yield the same CDR3. The chain couples TRBV4-1 to TRBJ1-1, with a tentative D call TRBD1 (6 bases). The CDR3 loop spans 15 amino acids. Deletions cut 1 base from V and 1 base from J, with 10 bases between. Germline CDR1 reads MGHRA; CDR2 reads YSYEKL. The CDR3 sequence is CASSQVTGKNTEAFF. CDR3 DNA sequence: TGCGCCAGCAGCCAAGTCACAGGGAAGAACACTGAAGCTTTCTTT.

The chain uses TRBV5-1 and TRBJ1-4, with 7 bases aligning to TRBD1. The CDR3 sequence is 16 residues long. Trimming took 3 bases from V and 5 from J; bases not matched to a gene: 10. Germline V lookup: CDR1 SGHRS, CDR2 YFSETQ. In nucleotides, the CDR3 is TGCGCCAGCAGCTCGCGCCCGGGACAGTCGAATGAAAAACTGTTTTTT. This gives the protein CASSSRPGQSNEKLFF. Full variable domain (missing parts from reference TRBV5-1 and TRBJ1-4): KAGVTQTPRYLIKTRGQQVTLSCSPISGHRSVSWYQQTPGQGLQFLFEYFSETQRNKGNFPGRFSGRQFSNSRSEMNVSTLELGDSALYLCASSSRPGQSNEKLFFGSGTQLSVL.